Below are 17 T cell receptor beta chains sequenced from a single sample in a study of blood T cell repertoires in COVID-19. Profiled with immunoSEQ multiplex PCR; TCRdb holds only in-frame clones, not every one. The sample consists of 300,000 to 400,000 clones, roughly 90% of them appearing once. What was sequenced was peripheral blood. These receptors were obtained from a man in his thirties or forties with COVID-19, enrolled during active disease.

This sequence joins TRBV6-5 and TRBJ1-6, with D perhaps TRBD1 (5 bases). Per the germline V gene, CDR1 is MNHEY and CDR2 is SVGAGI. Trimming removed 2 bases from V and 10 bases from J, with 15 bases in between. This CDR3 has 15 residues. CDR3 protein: CASSYNGSPGSPLHF. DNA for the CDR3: TGTGCCAGCAGTTACAACGGCTCCCCAGGGTCACCCCTCCACTTT.

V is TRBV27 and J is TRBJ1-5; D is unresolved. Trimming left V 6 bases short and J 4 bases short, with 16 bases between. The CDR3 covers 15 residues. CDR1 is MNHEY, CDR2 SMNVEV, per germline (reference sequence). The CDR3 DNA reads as TGTGCCAGCAGGCTCGGGAGGGCTCTAAATCAGCCCCAGCATTTT. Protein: CASRLGRALNQPQHF.

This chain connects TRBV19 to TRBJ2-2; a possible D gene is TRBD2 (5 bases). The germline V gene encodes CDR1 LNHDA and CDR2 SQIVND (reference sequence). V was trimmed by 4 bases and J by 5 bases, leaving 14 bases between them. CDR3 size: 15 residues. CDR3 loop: CASSTGSRRTGELFF. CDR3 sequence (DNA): TGTGCCAGTAGTACGGGCTCGAGGAGGACCGGGGAGCTGTTTTTT.

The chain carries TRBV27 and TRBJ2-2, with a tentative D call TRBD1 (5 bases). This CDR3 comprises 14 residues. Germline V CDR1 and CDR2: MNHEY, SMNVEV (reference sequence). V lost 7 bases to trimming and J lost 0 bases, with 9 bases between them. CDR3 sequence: CASTRRANTGELFF. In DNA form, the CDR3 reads TGTGCCAGCACCCGCAGGGCGAACACCGGGGAGCTGTTTTTT.

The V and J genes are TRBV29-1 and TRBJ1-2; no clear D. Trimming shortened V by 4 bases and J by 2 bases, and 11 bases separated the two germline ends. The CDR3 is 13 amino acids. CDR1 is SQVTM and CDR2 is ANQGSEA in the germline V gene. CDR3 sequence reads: CSVGPSRNYGYTF. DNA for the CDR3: TGCAGCGTTGGGCCCTCTCGAAACTATGGCTACACCTTC.

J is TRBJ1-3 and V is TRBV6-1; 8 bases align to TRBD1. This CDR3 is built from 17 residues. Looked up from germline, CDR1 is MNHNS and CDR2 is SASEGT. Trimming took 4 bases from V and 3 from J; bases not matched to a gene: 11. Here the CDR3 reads CASSGRQGSSSGNTIYF. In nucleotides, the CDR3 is TGTGCCAGCAGTGGAAGACAGGGGAGTTCGAGTGGAAACACCATATATTTT.

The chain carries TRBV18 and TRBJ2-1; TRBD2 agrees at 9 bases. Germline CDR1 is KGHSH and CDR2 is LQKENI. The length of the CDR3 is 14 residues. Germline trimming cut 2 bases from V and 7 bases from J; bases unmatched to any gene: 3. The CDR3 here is CASSPGTSSNEQFF. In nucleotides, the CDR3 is TGTGCCAGCTCACCAGGGACTAGCTCGAATGAGCAGTTCTTC.

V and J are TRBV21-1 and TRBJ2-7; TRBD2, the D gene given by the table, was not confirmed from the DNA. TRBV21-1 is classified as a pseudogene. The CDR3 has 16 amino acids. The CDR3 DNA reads TGTGCCAGCAGCGACATGCGCGAGCGGGGGGCCGACGAGCAGTACTTC. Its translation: CASSDMRERGADEQYF.

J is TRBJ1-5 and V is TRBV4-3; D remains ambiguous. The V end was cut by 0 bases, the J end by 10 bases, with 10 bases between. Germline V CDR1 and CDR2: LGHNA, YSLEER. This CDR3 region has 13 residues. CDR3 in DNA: TGCGCCAGCAGCCAAGAGTGGGGAGGTCCCCAGCATTTT. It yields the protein CASSQEWGGPQHF.

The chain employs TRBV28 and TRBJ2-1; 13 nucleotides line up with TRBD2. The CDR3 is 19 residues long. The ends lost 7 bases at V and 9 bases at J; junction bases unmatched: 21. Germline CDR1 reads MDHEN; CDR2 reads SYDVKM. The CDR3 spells CASIGVLAGGPKFPREQFF. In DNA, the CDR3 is TGTGCCAGCATTGGAGTACTAGCGGGGGGGCCTAAATTCCCCCGTGAGCAGTTCTTC.

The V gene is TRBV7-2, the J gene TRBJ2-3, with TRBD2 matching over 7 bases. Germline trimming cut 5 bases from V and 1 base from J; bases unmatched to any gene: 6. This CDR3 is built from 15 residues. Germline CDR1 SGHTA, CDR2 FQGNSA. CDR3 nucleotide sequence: TGTGCCAGCAGCCCTGGGGGGGTTGGCACAGATACGCAGTATTTT. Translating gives CASSPGGVGTDTQYF.

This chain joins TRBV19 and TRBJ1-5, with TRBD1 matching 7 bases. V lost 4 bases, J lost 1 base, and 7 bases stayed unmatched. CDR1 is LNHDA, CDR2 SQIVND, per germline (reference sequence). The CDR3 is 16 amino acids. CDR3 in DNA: TGTGCCAGTAGTAGAGGGGGCGGTGGGAGCAATCAGCCCCAGCATTTT. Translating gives CASSRGGGGSNQPQHF.

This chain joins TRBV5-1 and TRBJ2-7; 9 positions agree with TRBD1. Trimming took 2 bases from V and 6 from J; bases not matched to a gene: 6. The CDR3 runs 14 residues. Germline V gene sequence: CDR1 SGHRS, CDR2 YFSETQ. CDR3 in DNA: TGCGCCAGCAGCTTAGTACAGGGGGCAAGCGAGCAGTACTTC. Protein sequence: CASSLVQGASEQYF.

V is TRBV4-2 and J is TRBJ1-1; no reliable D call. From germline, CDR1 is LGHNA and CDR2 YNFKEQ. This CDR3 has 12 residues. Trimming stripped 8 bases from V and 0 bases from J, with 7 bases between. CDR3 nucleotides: TGTGCCAGCGGCGGGGTGAACACTGAAGCTTTCTTT. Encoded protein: CASGGVNTEAFF.

The CDR3 spells CSAAPGTAYGYTF. The CDR3 coding sequence is TGCAGCGCCGCGCCCGGGACAGCCTATGGCTACACCTTC. The rearrangement joins TRBV29-1 to TRBJ1-2, with TRBD1 matching 7 bases. Germline V gene lookup returns CDR1 SQVTM and CDR2 ANQGSEA. J lost 4 bases, V lost 7 bases, and 9 bases had no gene match. CDR3 length: 13 residues.

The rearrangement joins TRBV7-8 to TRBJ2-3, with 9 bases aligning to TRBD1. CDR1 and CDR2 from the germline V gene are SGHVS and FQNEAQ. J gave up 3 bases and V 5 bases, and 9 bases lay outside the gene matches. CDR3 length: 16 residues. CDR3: CASSPGQGFVTDTQYF. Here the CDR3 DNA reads TGTGCCAGCAGCCCTGGACAGGGGTTCGTGACAGATACGCAGTATTTT.

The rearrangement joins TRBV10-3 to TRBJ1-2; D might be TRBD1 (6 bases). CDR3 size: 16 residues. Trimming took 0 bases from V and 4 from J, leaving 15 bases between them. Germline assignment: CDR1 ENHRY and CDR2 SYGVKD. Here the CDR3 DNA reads TGTGCCATCAGTGAGTCGGGGGACATCGGGCCCTATGGCTACACCTTC. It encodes CAISESGDIGPYGYTF.